A selection of T cell receptor beta chains follows, all from one sample in a study of blood T cell repertoires in COVID-19. Profiling relied on immunoSEQ multiplex PCR, and the TCRdb table lists in-frame clones only, not all of them. The repertoire includes approximately 140,000 clones, under 85% of them detected once, and 5.5% to 7% sits in the top ten. Sequencing used peripheral blood. These receptors all stem from a human donor in a cohort sampled during active COVID-19. The CDR3 runs from the conserved cysteine through the conserved F or W. D genes are given only for firm matches. Rows give clone size only sometimes, using once, few, many, or a class for an expanded clone.

v_call	clone_size	j_call	d_call	cdr3_aa	cdr3_nt
TRBV2	few	TRBJ2-3	TRBD2	CASSEGILGGGATDTQYF	TGTGCCAGCAGTGAAGGTATCCTCGGCGGGGGGGCCACAGATACGCAGTATTTT
TRBV12-3/TRBV12-4	once	TRBJ1-6	.	CASSLSSVSPLHF	TGTGCCAGCAGTTTATCTAGCGTTTCACCCCTCCACTTT
TRBV19	.	TRBJ2-2	.	CASSILAGELFF	TGTGCCAGTAGTATCCTAGCCGGGGAGCTGTTTTTT
TRBV5-8	.	TRBJ2-7	TRBD1	CASSLGQGLFSYEQYF	TGTGCCAGCAGCTTGGGACAGGGTCTATTCTCCTACGAGCAGTACTTC
TRBV6-5	.	TRBJ1-5	TRBD1	CASSRQGIQPQHF	TGTGCCAGCAGTCGACAGGGGATTCAGCCCCAGCATTTT
TRBV9	.	TRBJ2-2	TRBD2	CASSTTSGATGELFF	TGTGCCAGCAGTACCACTAGCGGGGCGACCGGGGAGCTGTTTTTT
TRBV5-1	.	TRBJ2-3	TRBD2	CASSRTSGETDTQYF	TGCGCCAGCAGCAGGACTAGCGGGGAAACAGATACGCAGTATTTT
TRBV10-3	.	TRBJ1-3	.	CAISREGSGSGNTIYF	TGTGCCATCAGTCGGGAGGGGAGCGGATCTGGAAACACCATATATTTT
TRBV9	.	TRBJ1-2	.	CASSLSTGRGYGYTF	TGTGCCAGCAGCCTTTCTACAGGGAGGGGCTATGGCTACACCTTC
TRBV7-2	.	TRBJ2-1	TRBD1	CASRRGRESYNEQFF	TGTGCCAGCAGGAGGGGGCGCGAATCCTACAATGAGCAGTTCTTC
TRBV7-2	.	TRBJ2-1	TRBD2	CASSLQLAGGYNEQFF	TGTGCCAGCAGCCTACAACTAGCGGGGGGATACAATGAGCAGTTCTTC
TRBV2	.	TRBJ1-5	.	CASSERGQSNQPQHF	TGTGCCAGCAGTGAAAGGGGTCAGAGCAATCAGCCCCAGCATTTT
TRBV6-2/TRBV6-3	.	TRBJ2-6	TRBD1	CASSRLIQGAGGANVLTF	TGTGCCAGCAGCCGACTCATACAGGGGGCGGGAGGGGCCAACGTCCTGACTTTC
TRBV7-6	.	TRBJ2-3	TRBD2	CASTPGGRASGGHTDTQYF	TGTGCCAGCACACCCGGGGGGAGGGCTAGCGGGGGCCACACAGATACGCAGTATTTT
TRBV4-3	.	TRBJ2-3	TRBD2	CASSQDERGGMVRQYF	TGCGCCAGCAGCCAAGATGAGCGGGGGGGCATGGTTAGGCAGTATTTT
TRBV11-2	.	TRBJ2-2	.	CASSYIDNRTGRVVRELFF	TGTGCCAGCAGCTACATCGACAATCGGACAGGGAGGGTCGTGCGGGAGCTGTTTTTT
TRBV7-2	.	TRBJ2-3	.	CASSLDRVLDTQYF	TGTGCCAGCAGCTTAGATCGGGTCCTTGATACGCAGTATTTT
TRBV7-8	.	TRBJ2-3	TRBD2	CASSASSGGAVTQYF	TGTGCCAGCAGCGCATCTAGCGGGGGGGCCGTTACGCAGTATTTT
TRBV9	.	TRBJ1-4	TRBD1	CASSGRGQGGEKLFF	TGTGCCAGCAGCGGAAGGGGACAGGGCGGTGAAAAACTGTTTTTT
TRBV7-8	.	TRBJ2-2	.	CASSLAGGNTGELFF	TGTGCCAGCAGCTTAGCGGGGGGGAACACCGGGGAGCTGTTTTTT
TRBV15	.	TRBJ1-2	.	CATSRGRDGYTF	TGTGCCACCAGCAGAGGACGGGATGGCTACACCTTC
TRBV5-8	.	TRBJ1-3	TRBD1	CASSSFGQGKGNTIYF	TGTGCCAGCAGCTCCTTTGGACAGGGGAAAGGAAACACCATATATTTT
TRBV15	.	TRBJ2-2	.	CATSSRTANTGELFF	TGTGCCACCAGCTCACGGACAGCGAACACCGGGGAGCTGTTTTTT
TRBV2	.	TRBJ2-3	.	CASSVSTDTQYF	TGTGCCAGCAGTGTTTCGACAGATACGCAGTATTTT
TRBV3-1/TRBV3-2	.	TRBJ2-7	TRBD2	CASSRSIAGSKEQYF	TGTGCCAGCAGCCGGTCTATAGCGGGGAGTAAAGAGCAGTACTTC
TRBV6-2/TRBV6-3	.	TRBJ2-3	.	CASSWTGTSTDTQYF	TGTGCCAGCAGTTGGACGGGAACTAGCACAGATACGCAGTATTTT
TRBV19	.	TRBJ1-2	.	CASNTADYGYTF	TGTGCCAGTAATACAGCAGACTATGGCTACACCTTC
TRBV2	.	TRBJ1-4	.	CASSSVVGPNEKLFF	TGTGCCAGCAGCTCTGTAGTGGGGCCTAATGAAAAACTGTTTTTT
TRBV7-8	.	TRBJ1-6	.	CASALGVAYNSPLHF	TGTGCCAGCGCGCTAGGCGTGGCCTATAATTCACCCCTCCACTTT
TRBV19	.	TRBJ1-2	TRBD1	CASSDRGPIYGYTF	TGTGCCAGTTCGGACAGGGGCCCGATCTATGGCTACACCTTC
TRBV6-5	.	TRBJ2-5	.	CASSYQIQETQYF	TGTGCCAGCAGTTATCAGATTCAAGAGACCCAGTACTTC
TRBV18	once	TRBJ2-3	TRBD2	CASSLRTSGTIGETDTQYF	TGTGCCAGCTCACTAAGGACTAGCGGGACTATCGGGGAGACAGATACGCAGTATTTT
TRBV10-3	.	TRBJ1-5	.	CATSFGTSDQPQHF	TGTGCCACCAGTTTTGGGACATCCGATCAGCCCCAGCATTTT
TRBV5-1	.	TRBJ1-5	.	CASNHRDGNQPQHF	TGCGCCAGCAATCACAGGGACGGCAATCAGCCCCAGCATTTT
TRBV5-1	.	TRBJ2-3	TRBD1	CASSTGTFSTDTQYF	TGCGCCAGCTCGACAGGGACCTTTAGCACAGATACGCAGTATTTT
TRBV2	.	TRBJ2-3	TRBD2	CASRAGGDTQYF	TGTGCCAGCCGCGCCGGGGGGGATACGCAGTATTTT
TRBV28	once	TRBJ1-5	TRBD1	CASSSIAGGPFSNQPQHF	TGTGCCAGCAGTTCCATAGCAGGGGGCCCTTTCAGCAATCAGCCCCAGCATTTT
TRBV7-6	.	TRBJ2-7	TRBD1	CASSFKAGGINEQYF	TGTGCCAGCAGCTTCAAGGCAGGGGGCATCAACGAGCAGTACTTC
TRBV10-3	.	TRBJ1-6	.	CAICPGNNSPLHF	TGTGCCATCTGTCCAGGGAACAATTCACCCCTCCACTTT
TRBV5-4	.	TRBJ2-5	TRBD2	CASSFWGGETQYF	TGTGCCAGCAGCTTTTGGGGGGGGGAGACCCAGTACTTC
TRBV3-1/TRBV3-2	.	TRBJ2-7	.	CASSPSRTPYEQYF	TGTGCCAGCAGCCCGAGTCGGACACCTTACGAGCAGTACTTC
TRBV18	.	TRBJ1-4	.	CASSPGGAREKLFF	TGTGCCAGCTCACCTGGAGGGGCCCGAGAAAAACTGTTTTTT